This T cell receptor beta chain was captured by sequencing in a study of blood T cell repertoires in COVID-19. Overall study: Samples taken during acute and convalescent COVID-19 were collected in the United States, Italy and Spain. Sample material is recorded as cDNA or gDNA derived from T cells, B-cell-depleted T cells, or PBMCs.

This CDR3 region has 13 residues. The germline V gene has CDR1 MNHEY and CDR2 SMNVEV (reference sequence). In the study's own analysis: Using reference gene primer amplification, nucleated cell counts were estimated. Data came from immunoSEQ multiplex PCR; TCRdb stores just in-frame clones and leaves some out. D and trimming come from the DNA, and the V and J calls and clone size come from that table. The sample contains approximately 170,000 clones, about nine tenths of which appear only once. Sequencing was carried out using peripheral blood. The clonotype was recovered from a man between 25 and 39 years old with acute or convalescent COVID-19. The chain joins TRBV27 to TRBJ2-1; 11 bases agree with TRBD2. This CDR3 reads CASGGVIHNEQFF. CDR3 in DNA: TGTGCTAGCGGGGGGGTAATACACAATGAGCAGTTCTTC.